What follows is one T cell receptor beta chain and its context. This specimen comes from a study of tumor-infiltrating lymphocytes in oesophageal squamous cell carcinoma. TCRdb processed the PCR reads anew with MiXCR; each CDR3 protein has one entry. Of approximately 13,000 distinct CDR3 sequences detected, under 65% appear once; the ten largest clones hold roughly 27%. The CDR3 contains 15 residues. Germline V gene lookup returns CDR1 SGHTA and CDR2 FQGNSA. This receptor was taken from a female donor with esophageal squamous cell carcinoma. Sequencing input: esophageal tumor tissue. This chain connects TRBV7-2 to TRBJ2-7; 10 positions agree with TRBD2. Gene TRBJ2-1 matches the end of the DNA better, so the J call may be wrong. The CDR3, as DNA: TGTGCCAGCAGATCTAGCGGGAGTCTTTACAATGAGCAGTTCTTC. Protein sequence: CASRSSGSLYNEQFF.